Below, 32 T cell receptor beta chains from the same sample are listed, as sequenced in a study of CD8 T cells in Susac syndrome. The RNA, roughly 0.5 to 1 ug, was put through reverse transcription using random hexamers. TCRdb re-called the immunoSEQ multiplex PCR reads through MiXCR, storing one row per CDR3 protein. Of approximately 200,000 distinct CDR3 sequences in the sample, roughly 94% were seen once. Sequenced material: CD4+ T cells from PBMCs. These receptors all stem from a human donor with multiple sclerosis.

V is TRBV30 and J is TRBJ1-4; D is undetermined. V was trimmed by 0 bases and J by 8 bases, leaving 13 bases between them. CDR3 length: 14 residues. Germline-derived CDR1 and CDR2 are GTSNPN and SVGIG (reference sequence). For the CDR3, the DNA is TGTGCCTGGAGTGTACGGGCAGGTACCGAAAAACTGTTTTTT. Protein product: CAWSVRAGTEKLFF.

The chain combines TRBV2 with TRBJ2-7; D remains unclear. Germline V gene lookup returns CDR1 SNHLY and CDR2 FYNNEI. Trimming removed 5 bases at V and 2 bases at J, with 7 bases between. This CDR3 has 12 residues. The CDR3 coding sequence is TGTGCCAGCAGTCTCCCCCCCTACGAGCAGTACGTC. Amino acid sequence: CASSLPPYEQYV.

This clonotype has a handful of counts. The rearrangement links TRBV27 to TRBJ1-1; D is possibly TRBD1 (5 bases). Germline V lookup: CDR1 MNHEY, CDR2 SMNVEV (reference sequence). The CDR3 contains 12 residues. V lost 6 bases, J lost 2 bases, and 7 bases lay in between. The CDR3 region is CASSQGNTEAFF. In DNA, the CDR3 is TGTGCCAGCAGCCAGGGTAACACTGAAGCTTTCTTT.

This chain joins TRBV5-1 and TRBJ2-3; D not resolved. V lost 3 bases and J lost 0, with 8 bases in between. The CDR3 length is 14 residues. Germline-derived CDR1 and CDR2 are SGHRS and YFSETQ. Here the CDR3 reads CASSWADSTDTQYF. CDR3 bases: TGCGCCAGCAGCTGGGCTGATAGCACAGATACGCAGTATTTT. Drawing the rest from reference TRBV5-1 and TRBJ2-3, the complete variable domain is KAGVTQTPRYLIKTRGQQVTLSCSPISGHRSVSWYQQTPGQGLQFLFEYFSETQRNKGNFPGRFSGRQFSNSRSEMNVSTLELGDSALYLCASSWADSTDTQYFGPGTRLTVL.

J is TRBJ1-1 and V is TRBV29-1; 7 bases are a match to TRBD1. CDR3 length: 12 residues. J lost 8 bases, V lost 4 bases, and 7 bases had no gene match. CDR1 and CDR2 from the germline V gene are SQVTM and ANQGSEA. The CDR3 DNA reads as TGCAGCGTTGGACAGGGTGTCGGGGAAGCTTTCTTT. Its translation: CSVGQGVGEAFF.

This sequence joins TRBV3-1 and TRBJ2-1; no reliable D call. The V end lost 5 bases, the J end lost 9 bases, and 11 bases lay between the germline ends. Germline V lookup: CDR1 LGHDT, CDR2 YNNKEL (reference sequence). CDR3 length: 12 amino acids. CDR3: CASSASPSEQFF. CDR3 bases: TGTGCCAGCAGCGCCTCGCCTTCTGAGCAGTTCTTC.

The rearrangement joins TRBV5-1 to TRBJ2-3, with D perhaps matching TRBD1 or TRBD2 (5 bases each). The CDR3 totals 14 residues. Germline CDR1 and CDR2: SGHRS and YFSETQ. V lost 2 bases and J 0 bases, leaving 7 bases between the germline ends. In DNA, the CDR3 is TGCGCCAGCAGCTTTAGGGACAGCACAGATACGCAGTATTTT. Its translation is CASSFRDSTDTQYF.

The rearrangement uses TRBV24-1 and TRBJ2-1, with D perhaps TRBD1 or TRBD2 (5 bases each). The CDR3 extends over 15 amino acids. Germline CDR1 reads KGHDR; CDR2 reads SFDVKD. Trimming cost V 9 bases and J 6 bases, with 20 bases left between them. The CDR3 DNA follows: TGTGCCACCGGAGACGGGGCAGGTGGTCGCAATGAGCAGTTCTTC. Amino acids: CATGDGAGGRNEQFF.

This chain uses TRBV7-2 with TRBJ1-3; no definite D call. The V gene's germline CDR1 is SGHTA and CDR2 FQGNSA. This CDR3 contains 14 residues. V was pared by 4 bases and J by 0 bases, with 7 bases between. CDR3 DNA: TGTGCCAGCAGCTCTTCCCTCTCTGGAAACACCATATATTTT. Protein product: CASSSSLSGNTIYF.

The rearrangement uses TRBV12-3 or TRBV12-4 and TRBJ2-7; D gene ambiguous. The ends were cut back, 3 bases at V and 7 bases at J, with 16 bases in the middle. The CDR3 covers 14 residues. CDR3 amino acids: CASSFGLPNWEQYF. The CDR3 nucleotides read TGTGCCAGCAGTTTTGGTCTCCCTAACTGGGAGCAGTACTTC.

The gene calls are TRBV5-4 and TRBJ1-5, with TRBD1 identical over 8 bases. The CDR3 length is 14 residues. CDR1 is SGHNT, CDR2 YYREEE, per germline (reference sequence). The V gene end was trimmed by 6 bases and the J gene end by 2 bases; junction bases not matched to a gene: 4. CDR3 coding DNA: TGTGCCAGCAAGGACAGGGATGGCAATCAGCCCCAGCATTTT. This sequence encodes CASKDRDGNQPQHF.

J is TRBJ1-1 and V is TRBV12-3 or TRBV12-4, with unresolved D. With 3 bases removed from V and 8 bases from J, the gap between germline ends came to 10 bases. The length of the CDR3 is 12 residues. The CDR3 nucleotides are TGTGCCAGCAGTTTGGTAGGGCGGGAAGCTTTCTTT. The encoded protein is CASSLVGREAFF.

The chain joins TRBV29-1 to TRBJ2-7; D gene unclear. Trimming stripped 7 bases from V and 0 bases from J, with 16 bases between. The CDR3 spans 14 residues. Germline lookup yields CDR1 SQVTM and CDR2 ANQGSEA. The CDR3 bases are TGCAGCGGGATAAAACCAGGTAGCTCCTACGAGCAGTACTTC. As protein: CSGIKPGSSYEQYF.

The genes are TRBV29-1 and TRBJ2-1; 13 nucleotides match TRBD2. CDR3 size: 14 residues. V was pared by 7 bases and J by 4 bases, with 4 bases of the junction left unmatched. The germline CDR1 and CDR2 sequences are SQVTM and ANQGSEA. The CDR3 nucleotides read TGCAGCGCTAGGACTAGCGGGGGTTACAATGAGCAGTTCTTC. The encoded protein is CSARTSGGYNEQFF.

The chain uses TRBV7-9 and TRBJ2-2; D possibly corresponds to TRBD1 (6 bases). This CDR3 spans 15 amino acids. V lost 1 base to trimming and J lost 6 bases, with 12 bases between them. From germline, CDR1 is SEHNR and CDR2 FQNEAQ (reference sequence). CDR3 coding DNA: TGTGCCAGCAGCTTAGGCCCGGGACACGCCGGGGAGCTGTTTTTT. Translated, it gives CASSLGPGHAGELFF.

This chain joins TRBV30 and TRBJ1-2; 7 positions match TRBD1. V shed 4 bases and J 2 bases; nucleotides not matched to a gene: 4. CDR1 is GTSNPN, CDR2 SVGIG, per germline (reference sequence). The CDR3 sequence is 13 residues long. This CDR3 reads CAWTEDRNYGYTF. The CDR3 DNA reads TGTGCCTGGACCGAGGACAGGAACTATGGCTACACCTTC.

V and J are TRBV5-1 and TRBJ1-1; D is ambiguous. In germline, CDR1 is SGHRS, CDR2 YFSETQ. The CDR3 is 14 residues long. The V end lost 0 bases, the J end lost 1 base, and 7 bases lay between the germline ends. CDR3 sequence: CASSLGRENTEAFF. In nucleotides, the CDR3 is TGCGCCAGCAGCTTGGGACGGGAGAACACTGAAGCTTTCTTT.

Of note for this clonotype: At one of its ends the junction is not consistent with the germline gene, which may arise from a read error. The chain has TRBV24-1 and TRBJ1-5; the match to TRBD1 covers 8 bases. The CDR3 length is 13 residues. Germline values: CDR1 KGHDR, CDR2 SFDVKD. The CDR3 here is CATSQGARQPQHF. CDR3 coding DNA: TGTGCCACCAGTCAGGGGGCGCGTCAGCCCCAGCATTTC.

The CDR3 region has the DNA TGTGCCAGCAGCCCTGGACAGTCTGTCGTGGATACGCAGTATTTT. Translation: CASSPGQSVVDTQYF. The chain has TRBV7-9 and TRBJ2-3; TRBD1 might be the D (6 bases). This CDR3 region has 15 residues. Germline V gene sequence: CDR1 SEHNR, CDR2 FQNEAQ (reference sequence). The V gene lost 5 bases and the J gene lost 6 bases, with 18 bases spanning the gap.

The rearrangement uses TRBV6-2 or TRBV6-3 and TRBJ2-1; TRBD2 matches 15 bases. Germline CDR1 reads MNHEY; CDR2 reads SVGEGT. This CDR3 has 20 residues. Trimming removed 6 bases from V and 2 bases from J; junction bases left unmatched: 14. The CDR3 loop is CASRGFGLAGGPGTYNEQFF. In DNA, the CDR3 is TGTGCCAGCAGAGGCTTCGGACTAGCGGGGGGGCCGGGCACCTACAATGAGCAGTTCTTC.

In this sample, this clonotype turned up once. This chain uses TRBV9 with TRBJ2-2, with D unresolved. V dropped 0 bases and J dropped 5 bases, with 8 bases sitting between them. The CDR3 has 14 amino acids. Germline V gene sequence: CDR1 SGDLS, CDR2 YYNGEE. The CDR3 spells CASSVGWGTGELFF. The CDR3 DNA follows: TGTGCCAGCAGCGTAGGCTGGGGAACCGGGGAGCTGTTTTTT.

The CDR3: CASSPSGRAISAFF. For the CDR3, the DNA is TGTGCCAGCAGCCCCTCCGGACGGGCGATCAGCGCTTTCTTT. This rearrangement joins TRBV7-2 to TRBJ1-1; D remains unclear. The CDR3 sequence is 14 residues long. Germline V gene data show CDR1 as SGHTA and CDR2 as FQGNSA. V was pared by 5 bases and J by 11 bases, with 21 bases between. The full variable domain, its missing parts supplied by reference TRBV7-2 and TRBJ1-1, is GAGVSQSPSNKVTEKGKDVELRCDPISGHTALYWYRQSLGQGLEFLIYFQGNSAPDKSGLPSDRFSAERTGGSVSTLTIQRTQQEDSAVYLCASSPSGRAISAFFGQGTRLTVV.

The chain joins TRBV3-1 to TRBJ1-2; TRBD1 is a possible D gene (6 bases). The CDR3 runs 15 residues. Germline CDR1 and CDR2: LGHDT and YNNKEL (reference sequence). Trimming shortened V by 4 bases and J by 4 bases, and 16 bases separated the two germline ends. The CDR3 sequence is CASSPSRGGGYGYTF. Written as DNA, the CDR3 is TGTGCCAGCAGCCCAAGCAGGGGAGGAGGCTATGGCTACACCTTC. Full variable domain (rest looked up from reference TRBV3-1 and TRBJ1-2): DTAVSQTPKYLVTQMGNDKSIKCEQNLGHDTMYWYKQDSKKFLKIMFSYNNKELIINETVPNRFSPKSPDKAHLNLHINSLELGDSAVYFCASSPSRGGGYGYTFGSGTRLTVV.

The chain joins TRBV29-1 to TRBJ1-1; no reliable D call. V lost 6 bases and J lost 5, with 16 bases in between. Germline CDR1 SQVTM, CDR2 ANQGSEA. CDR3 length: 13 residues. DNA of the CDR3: TGCAGCGTAACCAGGACGGGAGGAACTGAAGCTTTCTTT. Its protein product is CSVTRTGGTEAFF.

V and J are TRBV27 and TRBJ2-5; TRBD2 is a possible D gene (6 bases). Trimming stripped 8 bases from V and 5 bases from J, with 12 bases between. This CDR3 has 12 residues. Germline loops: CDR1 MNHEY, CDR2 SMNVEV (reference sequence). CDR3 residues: CASGWGVETQYF. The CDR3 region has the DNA TGTGCCAGCGGCTGGGGGGTGGAGACCCAGTACTTC.

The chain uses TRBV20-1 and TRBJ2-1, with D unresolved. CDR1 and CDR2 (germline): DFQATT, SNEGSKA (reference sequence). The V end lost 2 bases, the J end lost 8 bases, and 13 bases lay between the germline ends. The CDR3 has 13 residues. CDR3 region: CSARNGLGDEQFF. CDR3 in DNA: TGCAGTGCTAGAAATGGTCTTGGAGATGAGCAGTTCTTC.

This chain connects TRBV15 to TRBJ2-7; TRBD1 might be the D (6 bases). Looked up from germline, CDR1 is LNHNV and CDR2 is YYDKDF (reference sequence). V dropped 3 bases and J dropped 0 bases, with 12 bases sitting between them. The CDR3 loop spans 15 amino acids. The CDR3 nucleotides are TGTGCCACCAGCAGGTTAACAGGGAGCTCCTACGAGCAGTACTTC. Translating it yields CATSRLTGSSYEQYF.

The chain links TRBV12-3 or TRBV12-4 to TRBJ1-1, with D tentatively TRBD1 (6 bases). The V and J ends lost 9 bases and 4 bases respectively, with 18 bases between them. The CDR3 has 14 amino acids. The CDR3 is CASGPRGGGTEAFF. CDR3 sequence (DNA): TGTGCCAGTGGGCCCAGGGGTGGGGGCACTGAAGCTTTCTTT.

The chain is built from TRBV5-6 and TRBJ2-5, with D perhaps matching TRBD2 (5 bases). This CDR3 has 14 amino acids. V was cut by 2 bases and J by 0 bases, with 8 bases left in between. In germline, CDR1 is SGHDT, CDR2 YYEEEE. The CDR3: CASSLTGNQETQYF. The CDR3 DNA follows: TGTGCCAGCAGCTTAACCGGGAACCAAGAGACCCAGTACTTC.

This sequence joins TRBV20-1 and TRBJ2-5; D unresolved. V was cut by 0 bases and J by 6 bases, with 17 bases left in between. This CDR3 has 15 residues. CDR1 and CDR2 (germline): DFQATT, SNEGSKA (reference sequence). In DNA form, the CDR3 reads TGCAGTGCTAGAGAAAGCGCCCCGCATAGGAAGACCCAGTACTTC. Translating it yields CSARESAPHRKTQYF.

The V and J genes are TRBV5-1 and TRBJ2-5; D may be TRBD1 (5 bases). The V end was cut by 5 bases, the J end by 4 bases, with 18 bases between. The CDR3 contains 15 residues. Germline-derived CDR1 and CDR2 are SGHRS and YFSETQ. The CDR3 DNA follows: TGCGCCAGCAGGGGTGGCCAGGGCATATCAGAGACCCAGTACTTC. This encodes CASRGGQGISETQYF.

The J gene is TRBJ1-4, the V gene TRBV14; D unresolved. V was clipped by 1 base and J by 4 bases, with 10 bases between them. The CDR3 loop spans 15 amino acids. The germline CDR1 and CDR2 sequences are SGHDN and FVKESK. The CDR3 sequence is CASSQVGPHNEKLFF. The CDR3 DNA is TGTGCCAGCAGCCAAGTGGGCCCGCATAATGAAAAACTGTTTTTT.